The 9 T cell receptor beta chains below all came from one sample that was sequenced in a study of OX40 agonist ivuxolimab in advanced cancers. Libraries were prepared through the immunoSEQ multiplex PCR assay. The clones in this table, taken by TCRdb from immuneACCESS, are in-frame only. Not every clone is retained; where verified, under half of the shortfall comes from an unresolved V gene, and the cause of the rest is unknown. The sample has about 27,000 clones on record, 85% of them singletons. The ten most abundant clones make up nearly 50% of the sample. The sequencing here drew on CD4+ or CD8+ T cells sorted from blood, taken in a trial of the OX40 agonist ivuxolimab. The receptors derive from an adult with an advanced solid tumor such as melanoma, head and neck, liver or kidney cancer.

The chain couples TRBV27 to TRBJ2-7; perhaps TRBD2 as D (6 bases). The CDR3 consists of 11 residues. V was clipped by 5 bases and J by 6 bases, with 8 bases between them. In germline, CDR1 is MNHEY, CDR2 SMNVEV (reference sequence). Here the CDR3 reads CASSPGGEQYF. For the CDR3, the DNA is TGTGCCAGCAGTCCCGGGGGCGAGCAGTACTTC.

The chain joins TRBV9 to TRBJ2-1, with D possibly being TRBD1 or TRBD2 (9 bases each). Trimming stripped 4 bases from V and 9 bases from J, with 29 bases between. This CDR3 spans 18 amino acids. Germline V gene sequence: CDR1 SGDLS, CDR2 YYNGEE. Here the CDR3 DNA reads TGTGCCAGCAGCCATAGGACAGGGGTAGCGAGCGGGGGGCTTGAGCAGTTCTTC. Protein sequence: CASSHRTGVASGGLEQFF. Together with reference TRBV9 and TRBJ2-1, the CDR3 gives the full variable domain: DSGVTQTPKHLITATGQRVTLRCSPRSGDLSVYWYQQSLDQGLQFLIQYYNGEERAKGNILERFSAQQFPDLHSELNLSSLELGDSALYFCASSHRTGVASGGLEQFFGPGTRLTVL.

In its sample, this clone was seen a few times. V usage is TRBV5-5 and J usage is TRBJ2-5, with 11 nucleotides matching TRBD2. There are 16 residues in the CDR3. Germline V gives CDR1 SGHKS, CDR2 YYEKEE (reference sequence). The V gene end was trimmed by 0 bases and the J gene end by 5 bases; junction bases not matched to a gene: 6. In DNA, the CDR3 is TGTGCCAGCAGCTTGGATTTAGCGGGGGGGCGTGAGACCCAGTACTTC. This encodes CASSLDLAGGRETQYF.

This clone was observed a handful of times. The CDR3 here is CASSAQGSAYEQYF. CDR3 sequence (DNA): TGCGCCAGCAGCGCGCAGGGGTCAGCCTACGAGCAGTACTTC. This chain joins TRBV5-1 and TRBJ2-7, with a weak D call TRBD1 (6 bases). From germline, CDR1 is SGHRS and CDR2 YFSETQ. V was pared by 4 bases and J by 2 bases, with 13 bases between. There are 14 residues in the CDR3.

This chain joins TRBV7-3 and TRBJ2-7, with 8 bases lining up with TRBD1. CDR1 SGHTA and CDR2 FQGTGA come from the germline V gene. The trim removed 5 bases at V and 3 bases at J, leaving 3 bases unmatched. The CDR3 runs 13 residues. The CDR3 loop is CASSPGTGYEQYF. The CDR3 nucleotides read TGTGCCAGCAGCCCCGGGACAGGCTACGAGCAGTACTTC. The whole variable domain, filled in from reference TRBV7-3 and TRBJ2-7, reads GAGVSQTPSNKVTEKGKYVELRCDPISGHTALYWYRQSLGQGPEFLIYFQGTGAADDSGLPNDRFFAVRPEGSVSTLKIQRTERGDSAVYLCASSPGTGYEQYFGPGTRLTVT.

The CDR3 nucleotides read TGCGCCAGCAGGTTCTCAGGGGTGAACACCGGGGAGCTGTTTTTT. This translates into CASRFSGVNTGELFF. The chain couples TRBV5-1 to TRBJ2-2, with D perhaps TRBD1 (6 bases). V lost 5 bases and J lost 1, with 12 bases in between. CDR1 and CDR2 (germline): SGHRS, YFSETQ. This CDR3 is 15 amino acids long.

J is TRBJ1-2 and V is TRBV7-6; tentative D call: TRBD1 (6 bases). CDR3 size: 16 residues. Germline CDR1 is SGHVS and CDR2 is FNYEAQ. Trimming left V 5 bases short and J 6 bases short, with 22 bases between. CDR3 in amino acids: CASSPNYPGVTNGYTF. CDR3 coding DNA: TGTGCCAGCAGCCCAAACTATCCAGGGGTGACTAATGGCTACACCTTC.

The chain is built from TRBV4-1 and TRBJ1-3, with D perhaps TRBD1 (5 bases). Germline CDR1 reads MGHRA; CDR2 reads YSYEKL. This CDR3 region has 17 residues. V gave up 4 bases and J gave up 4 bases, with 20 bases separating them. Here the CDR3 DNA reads TGCGCCAGCAGCCTCCAATCGGGAAGGGGCCCCGGAAACACCATATATTTT. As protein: CASSLQSGRGPGNTIYF.

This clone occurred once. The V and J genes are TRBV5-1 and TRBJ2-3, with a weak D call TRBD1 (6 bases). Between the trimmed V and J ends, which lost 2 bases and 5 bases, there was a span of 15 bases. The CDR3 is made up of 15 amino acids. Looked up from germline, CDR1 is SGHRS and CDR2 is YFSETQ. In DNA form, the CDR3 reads TGCGCCAGCAGCTTCTTACAGGGACGGGAAGATACGCAGTATTTT. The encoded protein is CASSFLQGREDTQYF.